This entry concerns a single TCR beta chain. Source study methods: Nucleated cell counts were estimated from reference gene primer amplification. TCRdb's table, derived via immunoSEQ multiplex PCR, lists solely in-frame clones and lacks some. That table furnishes V, J and clone size, whereas the DNA furnished D and trimming. The repertoire holds over 300,000 clones, with 70% to 90% as singletons. These data belong to a study of blood T cell repertoires in COVID-19. Study overall: T cells, B-cell-depleted T cells, or PBMCs provided the cDNA or gDNA that served as material.

Between the trimmed V and J ends, which lost 1 base and 6 bases, there was a span of 3 bases. The CDR3 is made up of 12 amino acids. Germline CDR1 and CDR2: LGHNT and FRNRAP. The specimen sequenced was PBMCs or T cells enriched from blood (not recorded which). The receptor comes from a woman aged 25 to 39 who had recovered from COVID-19. The rearrangement joins TRBV12-5 to TRBJ2-2; D is ambiguous. CDR3 bases: TGTGCTAGTGGTTTGGCTCCCGGGGAGCTGTTTTTT. This gives the protein CASGLAPGELFF. Complete variable domain (other parts from reference TRBV12-5 and TRBJ2-2): DARVTQTPRHKVTEMGQEVTMRCQPILGHNTVFWYRQTMMQGLELLAYFRNRAPLDDSGMPKDRFSAEMPDATLATLKIQPSEPRDSAVYFCASGLAPGELFFGEGSRLTVL.